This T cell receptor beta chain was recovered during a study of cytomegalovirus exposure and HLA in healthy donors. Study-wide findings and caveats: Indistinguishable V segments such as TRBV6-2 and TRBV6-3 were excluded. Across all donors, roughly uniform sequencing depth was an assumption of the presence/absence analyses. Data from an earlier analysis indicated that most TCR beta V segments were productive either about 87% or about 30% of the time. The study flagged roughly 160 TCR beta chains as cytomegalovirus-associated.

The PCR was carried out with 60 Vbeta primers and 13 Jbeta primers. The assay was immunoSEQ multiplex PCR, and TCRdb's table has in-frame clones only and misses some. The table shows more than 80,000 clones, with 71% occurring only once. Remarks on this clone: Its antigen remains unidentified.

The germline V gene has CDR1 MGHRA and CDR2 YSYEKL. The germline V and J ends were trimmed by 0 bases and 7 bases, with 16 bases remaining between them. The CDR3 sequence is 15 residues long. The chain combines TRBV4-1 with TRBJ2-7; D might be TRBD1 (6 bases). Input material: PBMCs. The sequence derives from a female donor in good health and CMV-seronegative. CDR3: CASSQEAGTRGEQYF. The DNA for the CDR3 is TGCGCCAGCAGCCAAGAGGCAGGGACGAGGGGGGAGCAGTACTTC.